The sequence of this T cell receptor beta chain was determined in a study of read filtering for tumor transcriptome and immune sequencing (TCRdb year 2020). General notes on the study: The cohort had around 16 male and approximately 15 female patients with a mean age of about 66 years, ranging from about 47 to 90. Under revised international staging, about 8 patients fell into R-ISS I, more than 15 into R-ISS II and 6 or 7 into R-ISS III. After DNase treatment, whole-transcriptome libraries were prepared using the TruSeq RNA Access Library Prep Kit. TCR-region mapped reads per sample ranged from about 4 to 10.27 million with IR-seq versus only about 80 to 1,300 with RNA-seq. The study compared TCR repertoires from targeted immune repertoire sequencing and bulk whole-transcriptome sequencing run on the same bone marrow samples. As a main aim, a read-filtering strategy for immune repertoire data was addressed, with the specific question being whether clonotypes supported by a single read should be removed. Overall study results and their limits: Compared with RNA-seq, IR-seq captured clonotypes at much higher depth and more reliably, and a smaller IR-seq throughput was enough to identify most shared clonotypes. Single-read clonotypes made up 80% to 90% of clonotypes but only roughly 3.6% of total reads in IR-seq, compared with 65% to 75% of clonotypes and roughly 49% of reads in RNA-seq. Rather than purified T cells, the sorted CD138-negative fraction was a mixed bone marrow immune population. Removing single-read clonotypes increased the correlation between IR-seq and RNA-seq shared clonotype proportions.

Spanning cysteine to phenylalanine, the CDR3 consists of 14 amino acids. Of all the DNA, just the CDR3 is kept, 42 bases in frame from base 1. Taken from the germline V gene, the CDR1 and CDR2 loops are MNHEY and SVGEGT. TCR libraries were constructed from 350 to 400 ng RNA using the Immunoverse kit, and molecular barcoded adaptors covering alpha/delta and beta/gamma chains were employed. TCR library preparation used the same RNA that went into transcriptome sequencing. An Illumina HiSeq 4000 with 2 x 150 cycles was used to sequence the TCR libraries. From the authors' description of their analysis: Using MiXCR, which included quality filtering and error correction, TCR reads were aligned to human V, D, J and C references and then assembled into CDR3 clonotypes. Clonotype counts and gene usage diversity were analyzed with the tcR package in R. Raw mapping reads were checked after the RNA-seq reads had been mapped by STAR aligner version 2.5.3a onto the human GRCh37 genome. IR-seq fastq files were randomly downsampled with Seqtk 1.3 to test the effect of sequencing depth on detected clonotypes. TCRdb reprocessing: public reads trimmed at Q25 with fastp, clones called with MiXCR, in-frame beta chains kept. Merged by CDR3 protein, the rows form single entries marked with the most common genes and DNA. The V and J calls follow TCRdb's processing rather than the paper's. The sample table contains approximately 140,000 distinct CDR3 sequences; only one count was recorded for around 14% of them. The leading ten clones occupy around 8.2% of the sample.

There are many counts of this clonotype. No cognate antigen has been identified for it. One junction end disagrees with the germline gene, perhaps due to a read error. Bone marrow was sampled from every patient at the time of active disease. Isolation of bone marrow mononuclear cells was performed by Ficoll-Hypaque density gradient centrifugation. Myeloma plasma cells were removed and CD138-negative cells were collected by negative selection after labeling with CD138 magnetic microbeads on a MACS separator. The purity of the isolated cells was checked by flow cytometry with CD138 antibodies on an Attune NxT. TRIzol reagent was used to extract total RNA, which was then quantified with a NanoDrop spectrophotometer. Paired RNA-seq and IR-seq were performed on the CD138-negative bone marrow sample of each patient.

The chain uses TRBV6-2 or TRBV6-3 and TRBJ2-3; a tentative D match to TRBD2 spans 6 bases. The sequencing input was a population of CD138-negative cells sorted from bone marrow. In the paper's terms, the cell subset or site label means: bone marrow mononuclear cells depleted of CD138+ plasma/myeloma cells by negative magnetic selection. The TCR comes from a donor at least 40 years old with multiple myeloma. The CDR3 reads CASTDSGPTDTQYF. The nucleotide sequence is given as TGTGCTAGCACGGATAGCGGACCCACAGATACGCAGTATTTT.